The entry that follows covers one T cell receptor beta chain sequence. Its target is unknown. The sample belongs to a study of T cell repertoires in cytomegalovirus infection. Study in general: Alongside well-studied HLA-B-restricted CMV epitopes, recently identified HLA-C-restricted CMV epitopes were also used.

One entry per CDR3 protein, called by TCRdb with MiXCR from the reads. The data show roughly 350,000 distinct CDR3 sequences, about 35% seen once. Study-level results: In two of eight donors, the top clonotype was HLA-C-restricted CMV-specific.

Source: cultured PBMCs, taken from culture after CMV antigen stimulation. This clonotype originated in a human donor in good health (CMV status not recorded). Some clones in this sample may be carry-over from other donors' samples.

The CDR3 coding sequence is TGTGCGACGGGGATGGGGGAATCTGAAGCTTTCTTT. Encoded protein: CATGMGESEAFF. The chain recombines TRBV6-5 with TRBJ1-1; possibly TRBD1 for D (5 bases). This CDR3 contains 12 residues. CDR1 and CDR2 from the germline V gene are MNHEY and SVGAGI.